The present T cell receptor (beta chain) was sequenced within a study of CD8+ T cells in alopecia areata. Study conclusions and caveats: Scalp clonality and expanded CD8+ clones among the top 100 showed significant decreases with tofacitinib.

A remark on this clone: The antigen remains undetermined.

Regarding treatment: oral pan-JAK inhibitor, 5-10 mg twice daily. cDNA serving as the sequencing template came from extracted, reverse transcribed RNA. Assay: immunoSEQ multiplex PCR; the TCRdb copy retains only in-frame clones and omits some. Among some 190,000 clones listed, approximately 50% were seen once. Trimming at V came to 0 bases and at J to 0 bases, leaving 7 bases not matched to a gene. In germline, CDR1 is SGHVS, CDR2 FQNEAQ. This CDR3 spans 18 amino acids. This TCR came from a human donor with alopecia areata. The chain combines TRBV7-8 with TRBJ2-1; TRBD2 matches 8 bases. Sequenced material: CD8+ T cells sorted from blood, taken at roughly week 52, from a patient treated with tofacitinib. The CDR3 region is CASSLAMSGGRSYNEQFF. CDR3 in DNA: TGTGCCAGCAGCTTAGCGATGAGCGGGGGCCGCTCCTACAATGAGCAGTTCTTC.